What follows are 13 T cell receptor beta chains derived from one specimen sequenced in a study of TIL therapy for anti-PD-1-resistant metastatic lung cancer. Described time point: pre-treatment sample, taken before nivolumab and TIL therapy. The immunoSEQ assay was v3. Sequencing used immunoSEQ multiplex PCR; TCRdb keeps in-frame clones, though not all of them. The sample has about 47,000 clones; around 86% are singletons. The source material was blood, sampled at baseline. The receptors originated from a person aged 25 to 80 with non-small cell lung cancer.

The gene calls are TRBV30 and TRBJ1-6, with 7 bases identical to TRBD1. The germline gives CDR1 GTSNPN, CDR2 SVGIG (reference sequence). The CDR3 sequence is 14 residues long. Losses at the gene ends were 8 bases for V and 13 bases for J; bases not matched to a gene: 17. The CDR3 nucleotides read TGTGCCACATTGAGGCCAGGGGGATTATTGCCCCTCCACTTT. Its protein is CATLRPGGLLPLHF. Looking up the rest from reference TRBV30 and TRBJ1-6 gives the full variable domain: SQTIHQWPATLVQPVGSPLSLECTVEGTSNPNLYWYRQAAGRGLQLLFYSVGIGQISSEVPQNLSASRPQDRQFILSSKKLLLSDSGFYLCATLRPGGLLPLHFGNGTRLTVT.

The rearrangement joins TRBV4-2 to TRBJ2-7; the D is unclear. Germline V CDR1 and CDR2: LGHNA, YNFKEQ. Trimming removed 0 bases from V and 4 bases from J, with 7 bases in between. This CDR3 is built from 13 residues. CDR3 amino acids: CASSQDLGYEQYF. As DNA, the CDR3 is TGTGCCAGCAGCCAAGACTTAGGGTACGAGCAGTACTTC.

The CDR3, as DNA: TGTGCCAGCAGTTACTCGGGGCTAGCGGGAGTCTACAATGAGCAGTTCTTC. Encoded protein: CASSYSGLAGVYNEQFF. The chain is built from TRBV6-2 or TRBV6-3 and TRBJ2-1; 10 nucleotides agree with TRBD2. The ends lost 0 bases at V and 3 bases at J; junction bases unmatched: 5. The CDR3 consists of 17 residues. The germline gives CDR1 MNHEY, CDR2 SVGEGT.

This clone was counted once. The rearrangement joins TRBV6-4 to TRBJ1-5; D perhaps matches TRBD1 (6 bases). The CDR3 extends over 15 amino acids. Trimming took 10 bases from V and 4 from J, leaving 20 bases between them. CDR1 is MRHNA and CDR2 is SNTAGT in the germline V gene. This CDR3 reads CATPPRDTQNQPQHF. The CDR3, as DNA: TGTGCCACCCCACCCCGGGACACCCAAAATCAGCCCCAGCATTTT.

The chain couples TRBV6-2 or TRBV6-3 to TRBJ2-7; 11 nucleotides line up with TRBD2. V was pared by 7 bases and J by 1 base, with 6 bases of the junction left unmatched. The CDR3 extends over 15 amino acids. CDR1 MNHEY and CDR2 SVGEGT come from the germline V gene. DNA of the CDR3: TGTGCCAGCACCCCTAGCGGGAGGCCATCCTACGAGCAGTACTTC. It codes for CASTPSGRPSYEQYF.

The CDR3 region is CASSLESAGSYEQYF. The CDR3 bases are TGTGCCAGCAGCTTAGAATCAGCGGGTAGCTACGAGCAGTACTTC. J is TRBJ2-7 and V is TRBV11-3; a possible D gene is TRBD2 (6 bases). This CDR3 contains 15 residues. Germline loops: CDR1 SGHNT, CDR2 YENEEA. Trimming cost V 0 bases and J 3 bases, with 12 bases left between them.

The chain carries TRBV19 and TRBJ1-2, with 10 bases that match TRBD1. The CDR3 totals 14 residues. Germline assignment: CDR1 LNHDA and CDR2 SQIVND (reference sequence). V lost 8 bases and J lost 8; bases outside the gene matches: 11. The CDR3 coding sequence is TGTGCCAGTTTGACAGGGGGCGCAGGAGGAGGCTACACCTTC. Translated, it gives CASLTGGAGGGYTF.

This chain uses TRBV18 with TRBJ2-6; D possibly corresponds to TRBD2 (6 bases). CDR1 and CDR2 from the germline V gene are KGHSH and LQKENI. The germline V and J ends were trimmed by 5 bases and 2 bases, with 7 bases remaining between them. There are 14 residues in the CDR3. CDR3 sequence (DNA): TGTGCCAGCTCAGGGGGGACTGGGGCCAACGTCCTGACTTTC. Its protein is CASSGGTGANVLTF.

This rearrangement joins TRBV11-2 to TRBJ1-1, with D tentatively TRBD1 (5 bases). The V gene lost 5 bases and the J gene lost 5 bases, with 15 bases spanning the gap. This CDR3 comprises 14 residues. Germline-derived CDR1 and CDR2 are SGHAT and FQNNGV. The CDR3 loop is CASSQHGTATEAFF. The CDR3 DNA follows: TGTGCCAGCAGCCAGCATGGGACGGCTACTGAAGCTTTCTTT.

This clone was detected a few times. V gene TRBV20-1 combines with J gene TRBJ1-3, with D maybe TRBD1 (5 bases). Germline CDR1 and CDR2: DFQATT and SNEGSKA (reference sequence). The CDR3 runs to 16 residues. Trimming cost V 3 bases and J 7 bases, with 22 bases left between them. The CDR3 nucleotides are TGCAGTGCTAGTGGAGCCGCAGGGTTTGGAGTCAACACCATATATTTT. This gives the protein CSASGAAGFGVNTIYF.

The J gene is TRBJ2-3, the V gene TRBV7-8; no clear D. Germline-derived CDR1 and CDR2 are SGHVS and FQNEAQ. Deletions cut 0 bases from V and 0 bases from J, with 10 bases between. The CDR3 is 16 residues long. CDR3 residues: CASSLAYSHSTDTQYF. DNA of the CDR3: TGTGCCAGCAGCTTAGCTTACAGCCATAGCACAGATACGCAGTATTTT. Using reference TRBV7-8 and TRBJ2-3 for the parts outside the CDR3, the full variable domain is GAGVSQSPRYKVAKRGQDVALRCDPISGHVSLFWYQQALGQGPEFLTYFQNEAQLDKSGLPSDRFFAERPEGSVSTLKIQRTQQEDSAVYLCASSLAYSHSTDTQYFGPGTRLTVL.

This clone was counted only a few times. This chain joins TRBV19 and TRBJ2-4; 7 bases are a match to TRBD1. The ends lost 1 base at V and 2 bases at J; junction bases unmatched: 5. Germline assignment: CDR1 LNHDA and CDR2 SQIVND (reference sequence). The CDR3 has 16 amino acids. CDR3 sequence (DNA): TGTGCCAGTAGTATAGGACAGGGTGGTTCCAAAAACATTCAGTACTTC. Amino acid sequence: CASSIGQGGSKNIQYF.

The chain links TRBV2 to TRBJ2-1; 11 nucleotides match TRBD2. V lost 6 bases, J lost 8 bases, and 9 bases stayed unmatched. The CDR3 contains 15 residues. The germline CDR1 and CDR2 sequences are SNHLY and FYNNEI. Here the CDR3 reads CASRATSGTSDEQFF. CDR3 bases: TGTGCCAGCAGGGCGACTAGCGGGACTTCGGATGAGCAGTTCTTC.